This passage covers 16 T cell receptor beta chains from one sample sequenced in a study of blood T cell repertoires in COVID-19. Libraries were prepared by immunoSEQ multiplex PCR; TCRdb keeps only in-frame clonotypes and omits some of them. The table lists just under 95,000 clones, 80% of them singletons. The sequenced sample was peripheral blood. The receptor set was obtained from a human donor in a cohort sampled during active COVID-19.

The rearrangement joins TRBV28 to TRBJ1-1; 7 nucleotides line up with TRBD1. Unmatched junction bases numbered 9, after V lost 5 bases and J lost 0 bases. CDR1 MDHEN and CDR2 SYDVKM come from the germline V gene. The CDR3 loop spans 16 amino acids. This chain's CDR3 is CASSPIGQELNTEAFF. The CDR3 DNA sequence: TGTGCCAGCAGTCCAATAGGACAGGAACTGAACACTGAAGCTTTCTTT.

The chain carries TRBV18 and TRBJ1-2; D perhaps matches TRBD1 (5 bases). The CDR3 has 13 amino acids. In germline, CDR1 is KGHSH, CDR2 LQKENI. V dropped 8 bases and J dropped 8 bases, with 18 bases sitting between them. In DNA, the CDR3 is TGTGCCAGCCGCCCTCCGGGGGGAGGCGGCTACACCTTC. Protein: CASRPPGGGGYTF.

This clone was observed a handful of times. The chain employs TRBV6-5 and TRBJ1-4; D uncertain. The ends were cut back, 8 bases at V and 8 bases at J, with 15 bases in the middle. Germline V CDR1 and CDR2: MNHEY, SVGAGI. The CDR3 length is 13 residues. The CDR3 loop reads CASGRLSEEKLFF. As DNA, the CDR3 is TGTGCCAGCGGCAGACTTAGTGAGGAAAAACTGTTTTTT.

The chain links TRBV27 to TRBJ1-2; TRBD1 matches 7 bases. The V and J ends lost 3 bases and 4 bases, in that order; junction bases with no gene match: 11. CDR1 is MNHEY and CDR2 is SMNVEV in the germline V gene (reference sequence). The CDR3 is 16 residues long. The CDR3 reads CASSFVGQIHSYGYTF. DNA for the CDR3: TGTGCCAGCAGTTTCGTGGGACAGATCCATAGCTATGGCTACACCTTC.

The chain joins TRBV27 to TRBJ1-5, with TRBD1 identical over 7 bases. Germline CDR1 and CDR2: MNHEY and SMNVEV (reference sequence). The V segment lost 8 bases and the J segment 9 bases; nucleotides outside the gene matches: 22. This CDR3 spans 17 amino acids. The chain's CDR3 is CASGQDLPPAAGTPQHF. CDR3 DNA sequence: TGTGCCAGCGGACAGGATCTTCCACCAGCAGCCGGTACGCCCCAGCATTTT.

This chain uses TRBV6-6 with TRBJ2-7, with 8 bases matching TRBD2. The CDR3 runs to 14 residues. Trimming took 5 bases from V and 4 from J; bases not matched to a gene: 7. Germline values: CDR1 MNHNY, CDR2 SVGAGI (reference sequence). This CDR3 reads CASSEGLVVYEQYF. CDR3 DNA: TGTGCCAGCAGTGAGGGACTAGTGGTTTACGAGCAGTACTTC.

The chain has TRBV29-1 and TRBJ2-7; the match to TRBD2 covers 8 bases. Trimming took 4 bases from V and 3 from J; bases not matched to a gene: 11. This CDR3 is built from 15 residues. Germline-derived CDR1 and CDR2 are SQVTM and ANQGSEA. The CDR3: CSVVVAGPAGYEQYF. The CDR3, as DNA: TGCAGCGTTGTGGTAGCGGGGCCCGCGGGCTACGAGCAGTACTTC.

The chain recombines TRBV30 with TRBJ1-2; no definite D call. Germline CDR1 GTSNPN, CDR2 SVGIG (reference sequence). Trimming removed 0 bases from V and 4 bases from J, with 9 bases in between. CDR3 size: 13 residues. This chain's CDR3 is CAWSVQAGYGYTF. CDR3 bases: TGTGCCTGGAGTGTGCAGGCGGGCTATGGCTACACCTTC.

This clone was seen a few times. The chain links TRBV28 to TRBJ2-7; D gene uncertain. The CDR3 is 14 amino acids. Germline CDR1 MDHEN, CDR2 SYDVKM. V lost 5 bases and J 2 bases, leaving 13 bases between the germline ends. The CDR3 reads CASSPSLDPYEQYF. The CDR3 bases are TGTGCCAGCAGTCCCTCCTTAGATCCCTACGAGCAGTACTTC.

V is TRBV11-3 and J is TRBJ1-6, with 9 nucleotides matching TRBD1. The CDR3 contains 17 residues. From germline, CDR1 is SGHNT and CDR2 YENEEA. J gave up 9 bases and V 4 bases, and 13 bases lay outside the gene matches. The CDR3 nucleotides are TGTGCCAGCAGCTCACGATACAGGGGGCGAGTGACTTCACCCCTCCACTTT. Protein: CASSSRYRGRVTSPLHF.

CDR3 in DNA: TGTGCCAGCAGCTTTTCGACTAGGCGGGAGACCCAGTACTTC. Its translation is CASSFSTRRETQYF. This chain joins TRBV7-8 and TRBJ2-5, with TRBD2 as a possible D gene (6 bases). CDR1 is SGHVS and CDR2 is FQNEAQ in the germline V gene. Trimming stripped 3 bases from V and 5 bases from J, with 13 bases between. The CDR3 consists of 14 residues.

The chain has TRBV6-5 and TRBJ1-1; possible D gene TRBD1, 6 bases. CDR1 and CDR2 (germline): MNHEY, SVGAGI. This CDR3 spans 11 amino acids. Trimming removed 2 bases at V and 9 bases at J, with 7 bases between. The CDR3 loop reads CASSYDRKAFF. The CDR3 nucleotides read TGTGCCAGCAGTTACGACAGGAAAGCTTTCTTT.

V is TRBV5-4 and J is TRBJ2-5; 16 bases are a match to TRBD2. The CDR3 runs to 16 residues. CDR1 SGHNT and CDR2 YYREEE come from the germline V gene (reference sequence). V lost 7 bases, J lost 0 bases, and 3 bases stayed unmatched. This CDR3 is CASGTSGRGYQETQYF. The CDR3 nucleotides read TGTGCCAGCGGGACTAGCGGGAGGGGGTACCAAGAGACCCAGTACTTC. Combining the CDR3 with reference TRBV5-4 and TRBJ2-5 gives the whole variable domain ETGVTQSPTHLIKTRGQQVTLRCSSQSGHNTVSWYQQALGQGPQFIFQYYREEENGRGNFPPRFSGLQFPNYSSELNVNALELDDSALYLCASGTSGRGYQETQYFGPGTRLLVL.

V usage is TRBV2 and J usage is TRBJ1-1, with D possibly matching TRBD1 (5 bases). Deletions cut 3 bases from V and 7 bases from J, with 9 bases between. The CDR3 totals 12 residues. Per germline, CDR1 SNHLY and CDR2 FYNNEI. The CDR3 nucleotides read TGTGCCAGCAGTGACAGGGCGAATGAAGCTTTCTTT. This encodes CASSDRANEAFF.

The rearrangement links TRBV5-4 to TRBJ1-5; 7 nucleotides match TRBD1. This CDR3 has 15 amino acids. Trimming took 0 bases from V and 2 from J; bases not matched to a gene: 2. The V gene's germline CDR1 is SGHNT and CDR2 YYREEE (reference sequence). The CDR3 here is CASSLEGGGNQPQHF. CDR3 nucleotides: TGTGCCAGCAGCTTGGAAGGGGGCGGCAATCAGCCCCAGCATTTT.

The rearrangement joins TRBV12-3 or TRBV12-4 to TRBJ2-7, with a weak D call TRBD2 (5 bases). The CDR3 spans 13 residues. Trimming removed 6 bases at V and 2 bases at J, with 11 bases between. The CDR3 region is CASRPGAAYEQYF. For the CDR3, the DNA is TGTGCCAGCAGGCCAGGAGCGGCCTACGAGCAGTACTTC.